The present T cell receptor beta chain was sequenced within a study of cytomegalovirus exposure and HLA in healthy donors. Study conclusions and caveats: TCR beta chains numbering more than 150 were designated cytomegalovirus-associated. As was reported, the classifier diagnosed cytomegalovirus status with high specificity and sensitivity. A few of the chains that were CMV-associated were confirmed in vitro to be specific for CMV antigens.

The data were produced by immunoSEQ multiplex PCR, yet TCRdb's version contains in-frame clones alone and is incomplete. Of 110,000 to 150,000 clones in the sample, roughly 90% were seen once. Remarks on this clone: What it recognizes is unknown.

This CDR3 has 14 amino acids. V gave up 5 bases and J gave up 6 bases, with 13 bases separating them. CDR1 and CDR2 (germline): SNHLY, FYNNEI. The donors were part of the validation cohort of 120 or so subjects. That cohort was separate from the first cohort, which comprised about 730 subjects. This receptor was identified in a man aged 18-30 years in good health and CMV-seronegative. The chain combines TRBV2 with TRBJ2-2, with D maybe TRBD1 (8 bases). The specimen was PBMCs. CDR3 sequence (DNA): TGTGCCAGCAGTAGACAGGGGAGGGCCGGGGAGCTGTTTTTT. Translated, it gives CASSRQGRAGELFF. Full variable domain (missing parts from reference TRBV2 and TRBJ2-2): EPEVTQTPSHQVTQMGQEVILRCVPISNHLYFYWYRQILGQKVEFLVSFYNNEISEKSEIFDDQFSVERPDGSNFTLKIRSTKLEDSAMYFCASSRQGRAGELFFGEGSRLTVL.